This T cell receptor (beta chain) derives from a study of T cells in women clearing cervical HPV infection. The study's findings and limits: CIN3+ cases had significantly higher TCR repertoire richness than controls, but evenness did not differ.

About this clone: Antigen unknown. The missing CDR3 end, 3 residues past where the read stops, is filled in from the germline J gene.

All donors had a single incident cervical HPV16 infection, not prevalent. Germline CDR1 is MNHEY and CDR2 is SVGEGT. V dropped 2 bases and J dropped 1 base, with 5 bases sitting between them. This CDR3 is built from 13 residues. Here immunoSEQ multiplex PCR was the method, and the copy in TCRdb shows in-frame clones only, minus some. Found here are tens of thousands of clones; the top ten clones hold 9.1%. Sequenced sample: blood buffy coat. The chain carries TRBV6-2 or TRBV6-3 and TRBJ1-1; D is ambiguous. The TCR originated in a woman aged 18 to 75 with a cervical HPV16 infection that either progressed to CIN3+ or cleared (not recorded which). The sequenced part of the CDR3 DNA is TGTGCCAGCAGTTACCTAGAGAACACTGAA. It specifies CASSYLENTE. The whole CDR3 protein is CASSYLENTEAFF.